Below are 22 T cell receptor beta chains sequenced from a single sample in a study of blood T cell repertoires in COVID-19. Sequencing used immunoSEQ multiplex PCR; TCRdb keeps in-frame clones, though not all of them. The table lists about 140,000 clones, more than 75% of them singletons. The specimen was peripheral blood. The receptors shown here come from a woman at least 80 years old with acute or convalescent COVID-19.

The chain has TRBV6-5 and TRBJ1-1; perhaps TRBD1 as D (5 bases). Germline V gene sequence: CDR1 MNHEY, CDR2 SVGAGI. The V end was cut by 5 bases, the J end by 2 bases, with 9 bases between. This CDR3 is 13 amino acids long. In DNA form, the CDR3 reads TGTGCCAGCAGTCCCAGGGAAAACACTGAAGCTTTCTTT. Protein sequence: CASSPRENTEAFF.

The chain recombines TRBV28 with TRBJ2-3, with 9 bases fitting TRBD1. The CDR3 is 13 amino acids. Germline CDR1 is MDHEN and CDR2 is SYDVKM. The V and J ends lost 10 bases and 2 bases, in that order; junction bases with no gene match: 4. The chain's CDR3 is CATWDRVTDTQYF. The CDR3 region has the DNA TGTGCCACATGGGACAGGGTCACAGATACGCAGTATTTT.

This chain connects TRBV30 to TRBJ1-2; D is undetermined. CDR3 length: 12 residues. The germline V gene has CDR1 GTSNPN and CDR2 SVGIG (reference sequence). Trimming stripped 0 bases from V and 5 bases from J, with 7 bases between. The CDR3 sequence is CAWSVLQYGYTF. The CDR3 DNA is TGTGCCTGGAGTGTATTACAGTATGGCTACACCTTC.

The chain couples TRBV19 to TRBJ2-7; D call uncertain. Per the germline V gene, CDR1 is LNHDA and CDR2 is SQIVND (reference sequence). This CDR3 has 13 amino acids. The ends were cut back, 3 bases at V and 4 bases at J, with 10 bases in the middle. The CDR3 nucleotides read TGTGCCAGTAGTATCCGAGGTTTTTACGAGCAGTACTTC. Amino acids: CASSIRGFYEQYF. Drawing the rest from reference TRBV19 and TRBJ2-7, the complete variable domain is DGGITQSPKYLFRKEGQNVTLSCEQNLNHDAMYWYRQDPGQGLRLIYYSQIVNDFQKGDIAEGYSVSREKKESFPLTVTSAQKNPTAFYLCASSIRGFYEQYFGPGTRLTVT.

The chain links TRBV28 to TRBJ2-3, with D maybe TRBD2 (6 bases). The CDR3 is made up of 15 amino acids. The ends were cut back, 5 bases at V and 0 bases at J, with 12 bases in the middle. Germline V gene sequence: CDR1 MDHEN, CDR2 SYDVKM. The CDR3 DNA reads TGTGCCAGCAGTGCCCATAGCGGTAGCACAGATACGCAGTATTTT. Amino acid sequence: CASSAHSGSTDTQYF. The full variable domain, rest sourced from reference TRBV28 and TRBJ2-3, is DVKVTQSSRYLVKRTGEKVFLECVQDMDHENMFWYRQDPGLGLRLIYFSYDVKMKEKGDIPEGYSVSREKKERFSLILESASTNQTSMYLCASSAHSGSTDTQYFGPGTRLTVL.

The rearrangement links TRBV4-1 to TRBJ2-7, with 8 bases aligning to TRBD2. This CDR3 has 16 residues. V lost 1 base and J lost 3; bases outside the gene matches: 8. CDR1 and CDR2 from the germline V gene are MGHRA and YSYEKL. The DNA for the CDR3 is TGCGCCAGCAGCCAAGGGCTCGGGGGGGCCCTCTACGAGCAGTACTTC. Translation: CASSQGLGGALYEQYF.

V and J are TRBV12-3 or TRBV12-4 and TRBJ1-1; the D gene is possibly TRBD1 (6 bases). The CDR3 covers 12 residues. With 9 bases removed from V and 3 bases from J, the gap between germline ends came to 11 bases. This CDR3 is CASNEGDTEAFF. The CDR3 DNA is TGTGCCAGTAACGAGGGGGACACTGAAGCTTTCTTT.

This rearrangement joins TRBV3-1 (or the pseudogene TRBV3-2) to TRBJ2-1; possible D gene TRBD1, 5 bases. This CDR3 has 16 amino acids. V was pared by 5 bases and J by 10 bases, with 24 bases between. CDR1 and CDR2 from the germline V gene are LGHDT and YNNKEL (reference sequence). DNA for the CDR3: TGTGCCAGCAGCAGGGGTCCGACTCATACCGGTTGGGAGCAGTTCTTC. It is translated as CASSRGPTHTGWEQFF.

V usage is TRBV11-2 and J usage is TRBJ2-3; 7 nucleotides agree with TRBD2. The V and J ends lost 8 bases and 2 bases, in that order; junction bases with no gene match: 13. The CDR3 has 16 residues. The V gene's germline CDR1 is SGHAT and CDR2 FQNNGV. This CDR3 reads CASASLGGWDTDTQYF. Written as DNA, the CDR3 is TGTGCCAGCGCCTCCCTCGGGGGGTGGGACACAGATACGCAGTATTTT.

The V call is TRBV28, the J call TRBJ1-4; D gene unclear. CDR1 is MDHEN and CDR2 is SYDVKM in the germline V gene. The germline V and J ends were trimmed by 2 bases and 7 bases, with 11 bases remaining between them. The CDR3 totals 14 residues. The CDR3 DNA is TGTGCCAGCAGTTTAACCGACGGAGGTGAAAAACTGTTTTTT. Protein: CASSLTDGGEKLFF.

The V call is TRBV28, the J call TRBJ2-3, with 8 bases matching TRBD2. The CDR3 covers 15 residues. Unmatched junction bases numbered 12, after V lost 10 bases and J lost 3 bases. Germline V gene data show CDR1 as MDHEN and CDR2 as SYDVKM. The CDR3 nucleotides read TGTGCCACCCTTGGCATGACTAGCGTAACAGATACGCAGTATTTT. Protein product: CATLGMTSVTDTQYF.

Only a few counts were recorded for this clone. This sequence joins TRBV5-6 and TRBJ1-2; D is possibly TRBD1 (5 bases). This CDR3 comprises 15 residues. Germline CDR1 SGHDT, CDR2 YYEEEE. V was trimmed by 1 base and J by 8 bases, leaving 18 bases between them. CDR3 bases: TGTGCCAGCAGCTTGCCTCTTGGAGGGGCAGAGGGCTACACCTTC. It yields the protein CASSLPLGGAEGYTF. The full variable domain, with the rest looked up from reference TRBV5-6 and TRBJ1-2, is DAGVTQSPTHLIKTRGQQVTLRCSPKSGHDTVSWYQQALGQGPQFIFQYYEEEERQRGNFPDRFSGHQFPNYSSELNVNALLLGDSALYLCASSLPLGGAEGYTFGSGTRLTVV.

The chain uses TRBV2 and TRBJ1-5; 9 bases map to TRBD1. Unmatched junction bases numbered 7, after V lost 7 bases and J lost 6 bases. Germline V gene lookup returns CDR1 SNHLY and CDR2 FYNNEI. The CDR3 spans 14 residues. The CDR3 region is CASTRDRESQPQHF. The CDR3 DNA follows: TGTGCCAGCACTCGGGACAGGGAAAGTCAGCCCCAGCATTTT.

The V gene is TRBV5-1, the J gene TRBJ2-6; 12 nucleotides line up with TRBD1. The V gene end was trimmed by 7 bases and the J gene end by 0 bases; junction bases not matched to a gene: 2. The CDR3 extends over 16 amino acids. In germline, CDR1 is SGHRS, CDR2 YFSETQ. The CDR3 DNA reads TGCGCCAGCGGGACAGGGGGCTCCTCTGGGGCCAACGTCCTGACTTTC. It yields the protein CASGTGGSSGANVLTF.

The V call is TRBV4-1, the J call TRBJ1-6; 7 nucleotides match TRBD1. Trimming removed 0 bases from V and 10 bases from J; junction bases left unmatched: 6. Germline CDR1 reads MGHRA; CDR2 reads YSYEKL. This CDR3 contains 15 residues. CDR3 coding DNA: TGCGCCAGCAGCCAAGATGACAGGGTTGGATCACCCCTCCACTTT. Translation gives CASSQDDRVGSPLHF.

The CDR3 protein is CASSGGTENTQYF. CDR3 sequence (DNA): TGCGCCAGCAGTGGGGGCACGGAGAATACGCAGTATTTT. The V gene is TRBV10-2, the J gene TRBJ2-3; D possibly corresponds to TRBD1 (5 bases). Germline loops: CDR1 WSHSY, CDR2 SAAADI. Trimming cost V 4 bases and J 7 bases, with 12 bases left between them. CDR3 length: 13 amino acids.

This clone appeared a single time. The V and J genes are TRBV24-1 and TRBJ2-1, with D maybe TRBD1 (5 bases). CDR3 length: 16 amino acids. Trimming took 5 bases from V and 10 from J, leaving 23 bases between them. Germline V gives CDR1 KGHDR, CDR2 SFDVKD. The CDR3: CATSGTFDSYTPEQFF. CDR3 in DNA: TGTGCCACCAGTGGTACCTTCGACAGTTATACACCCGAGCAGTTCTTC.

The chain is built from TRBV10-3 and TRBJ2-7, with D possibly being TRBD1 (6 bases). This CDR3 has 17 amino acids. With 1 base removed from V and 1 base from J, the gap between germline ends came to 17 bases. Per germline, CDR1 ENHRY and CDR2 SYGVKD. The CDR3 here is CAISEFSDRRFSYEQYF. CDR3 nucleotides: TGTGCCATCAGTGAGTTTTCGGACAGACGGTTTTCCTACGAGCAGTACTTC.

The genes are TRBV2 and TRBJ2-1; 11 bases match TRBD2. In germline, CDR1 is SNHLY, CDR2 FYNNEI. V dropped 6 bases and J dropped 9; count of bases not matched to a gene: 1. The CDR3 has 12 residues. The CDR3 DNA follows: TGTGCCAGCAGACTAGCGGGAGCTGAGCAGTTCTTC. Protein: CASRLAGAEQFF.

In this sample, this clone turned up once. The chain links TRBV2 to TRBJ2-3, with 11 bases lining up with TRBD1. J gave up 3 bases and V 7 bases, and 9 bases lay outside the gene matches. The CDR3 loop spans 16 amino acids. Germline V gene data show CDR1 as SNHLY and CDR2 as FYNNEI. The CDR3 DNA sequence: TGTGCCAGCACAGGGACAGGGGGACTAAGGACAGATACGCAGTATTTT. It encodes CASTGTGGLRTDTQYF.

Of note for this clone: The junction departs from germline at one end; a sequencing error may be responsible. The V and J genes are TRBV27 and TRBJ1-5, with TRBD1 matching 7 bases. CDR1 is MNHEY, CDR2 SMNVEV, per germline (reference sequence). The CDR3 is made up of 17 amino acids. The CDR3 protein is CATSGVVRGHYNQPQHF. The DNA of the CDR3 is TGTGCCACCAGTGGGGTGGTAAGGGGGCATTACAATCAGCCCCAGCATTTT.

The chain couples TRBV4-1 to TRBJ1-2; perhaps TRBD1 as D (6 bases). Trimming took off 3 bases at V and 8 bases at J, with 19 bases between the two ends. Looked up from germline, CDR1 is MGHRA and CDR2 is YSYEKL. The CDR3 runs to 15 residues. DNA of the CDR3: TGCGCCAGCAGCCACCCTGGGACATCAACTGGGGGCTACACCTTC. Translation gives CASSHPGTSTGGYTF.